These T cell receptor beta chains were read from a single sample in a study of blood T cell repertoires in COVID-19. The data were produced by immunoSEQ multiplex PCR, yet TCRdb's version contains in-frame clones alone and is incomplete. This table has 150,000 to 200,000 clones, about four fifths appearing once. The sample comprised peripheral blood. The receptors come from a man aged 60 to 75 with active or convalescent COVID-19. CDR3s include the opening cysteine and the closing phenylalanine or tryptophan. The D gene is left open where the match is weak. Expanded clones are given a class, and other clones once, few, many or no size at all.

v_call,j_call,clone_size,d_call,cdr3_nt,cdr3_aa
TRBV2,TRBJ1-1,.,TRBD1,TGTGCCAGCACTCTAAGGGGACAGGGGCAGTTGCAAGCTTTCTTT,CASTLRGQGQLQAFF
TRBV5-6,TRBJ2-3,.,.,TGTGCCAGCAGCTTCGGGGATCGGCGAGGTACGCAGTATTTT,CASSFGDRRGTQYF
TRBV19,TRBJ1-5,.,.,TGTGCCAGTGGTCACGAGGATCAGCCCCAGCATTTT,CASGHEDQPQHF
TRBV12-3/TRBV12-4,TRBJ1-2,.,.,TGTGCCAGCACACTCGGGGGGGCAGGAGGCTACACCTTC,CASTLGGAGGYTF
TRBV27,TRBJ2-5,.,TRBD2,TGTGCCAGCAGCTCTCTTGGGGCTAGCGGGAGGCCGATAGGCCAAGAGACCCAGTACTTC,CASSSLGASGRPIGQETQYF
TRBV4-1,TRBJ2-1,.,TRBD2,TGCGCCAGCAGCCCCTTGGGGGAGGGCCTCAATGAGCAGTTCTTC,CASSPLGEGLNEQFF
TRBV28,TRBJ1-2,.,.,TGTGCCAGCAGACCGGGACATTTTGGCTATGGCTACACCTTC,CASRPGHFGYGYTF
TRBV6-2/TRBV6-3,TRBJ2-7,.,.,TGTGCCAGCAGGCCTCTCGACAGTGCTCCGCCCTACGAGCAGTACTTC,CASRPLDSAPPYEQYF
TRBV7-2,TRBJ2-1,.,TRBD2,TGTGCCAGCAGCTTCCGGACTAGCGGGGGGACACTTAACAATGAGCAGTTCTTC,CASSFRTSGGTLNNEQFF
TRBV4-1,TRBJ1-2,many,.,TGCGCCAGCAGCCTTAGACAAGAAAATTCTTATGGCTACACCTTC,CASSLRQENSYGYTF
TRBV4-2,TRBJ2-7,few,TRBD1,TGTGCCAGCAGCCAGGACCCCGGGACAGGGGGCTACGAGCAGTACTTC,CASSQDPGTGGYEQYF
TRBV9,TRBJ1-1,.,TRBD1,TGTGCCAGCAGCGAGGGGGGGACAGGAACAGAAGCTTTCTTT,CASSEGGTGTEAFF
TRBV6-5,TRBJ1-2,.,.,TGTGCCAGCAGTTATTTAGGGCGGGGGTATGGCTACACCTTC,CASSYLGRGYGYTF
TRBV9,TRBJ1-4,.,TRBD1,TGTGCCAGCAGCGTCATGGGACAGACTAATGAAAAACTGTTTTTT,CASSVMGQTNEKLFF
TRBV2,TRBJ1-2,.,.,TGTGCCAGCAGTGAAGACCGGGGTGGGTATGGCTACACCTTC,CASSEDRGGYGYTF
TRBV6-5,TRBJ2-5,.,.,TGTGCCAGCAGTTACCCCGGGGGTGAGACCCAGTACTTC,CASSYPGGETQYF
TRBV5-1,TRBJ2-2,.,.,TGCGCCAGCAGCTTGGCCCTACAGGGTACGGACACCGGGGAGCTGTTTTTT,CASSLALQGTDTGELFF
TRBV25-1,TRBJ1-4,.,TRBD1,TGTGCCAGCAGTGAGGAAACAGGGGCTAATGAAAAACTGTTTTTT,CASSEETGANEKLFF
TRBV13,TRBJ2-1,.,TRBD1,TGTGCCAGCAGCCTGATAAGGGGGCTTGAGCAGTTCTTC,CASSLIRGLEQFF
TRBV5-1,TRBJ2-1,.,.,TGCGCCAGCAGCTATCAGGGTGATGAAGGCAATGAGCAGTTCTTC,CASSYQGDEGNEQFF
TRBV5-1,TRBJ2-2,once,.,TGCGCCAGCAGCTTGGCGGGTGGCACCGGGGAGCTGTTTTTT,CASSLAGGTGELFF
TRBV6-2/TRBV6-3,TRBJ1-1,.,.,TGTGCCAGCAGCTTCGCAGGGCAGAACACTGAAGCTTTCTTT,CASSFAGQNTEAFF
TRBV9,TRBJ1-4,.,.,TGTGCCAGCAGCCAACATCTCGACAGCTATAATGAAAAACTGTTTTTT,CASSQHLDSYNEKLFF
TRBV29-1,TRBJ1-6,.,.,TGCAGCGTGGGGACCTCGGGGGATTCACCCCTCCACTTT,CSVGTSGDSPLHF
TRBV28,TRBJ1-6,.,.,TGTGCTACGACCGGGGGGGCGGGCTCACCCCTCCACTTT,CATTGGAGSPLHF
TRBV7-2,TRBJ2-3,.,.,TGTGCCAGCAGCTTACCGGGTGCAGATACGCAGTATTTT,CASSLPGADTQYF
TRBV7-6,TRBJ1-1,few,.,TGTGCCAGCAGCTTAGCCGGGGGGAGAGACACTGAAGCTTTCTTT,CASSLAGGRDTEAFF
TRBV3-1/TRBV3-2,TRBJ2-3,.,TRBD2,TGTGCCTCGGGGCCAGCGGGGGTCAAGTCCGATACGCAGTATTTT,CASGPAGVKSDTQYF
TRBV3-1/TRBV3-2,TRBJ2-3,.,.,TGTGCCAGCAGCCAAGGAGGGAGGACTAGCACAGATACGCAGTATTTT,CASSQGGRTSTDTQYF
TRBV4-2,TRBJ1-6,.,.,TGTGCCAGCAGCCAAGACGTAAGAGGAGAATCCTATAATTCACCCCTCCACTTT,CASSQDVRGESYNSPLHF
TRBV3-1/TRBV3-2,TRBJ1-4,.,TRBD1,TGTGCCAGCAGCCCCAGGGGACAGGGGGTGGAAAAACTGTTTTTT,CASSPRGQGVEKLFF
TRBV7-3,TRBJ2-2,.,.,TGTGCCAGCAGCCCCCTCGGGCGGCCAACCATAGCGACCGGGGAGCTGTTTTTT,CASSPLGRPTIATGELFF
TRBV5-4,TRBJ2-1,.,TRBD2,TGTGCCAGCAGCTGGGGGGGGACGGGAACCTCCTACAATGAGCAGTTCTTC,CASSWGGTGTSYNEQFF
TRBV6-5,TRBJ2-7,.,.,TGTGCCAGCAGGCGACAACAGGGCACCCACGAGCAGTACTTC,CASRRQQGTHEQYF
TRBV10-1,TRBJ2-7,.,TRBD1,TGCGCCAGCAGTGAGTTACAGGGGGCACGCGAGCAGTACTTC,CASSELQGAREQYF
TRBV6-5,TRBJ1-4,.,.,TGTGCCAGCCGGACTACAGGGAGGGCTAATGAAAAACTGTTTTTT,CASRTTGRANEKLFF